Listed here are 21 T cell receptor beta chains from one sample, sequenced in a study of molecular identifiers for immune sequencing clone quantification. TCRdb fed the PCR reads into MiXCR, producing one record per CDR3 protein. The data contain about 510,000 distinct CDR3 sequences, around 23% of them singletons. What was sequenced was naive CD8+ T cells from blood, with Jurkat cell RNA spiked in. Subset of the sample: FACS-sorted CD8+CD4-CCR7+CD45RA+ naive T cells. Receptor source: a human donor in good health. Some libraries in this study had Jurkat cell RNA spiked in.

The J gene is TRBJ1-1, the V gene TRBV18; D remains unclear. Germline V gene data show CDR1 as KGHSH and CDR2 as LQKENI. V was pared by 0 bases and J by 8 bases, with 10 bases between. The CDR3 length is 13 residues. CDR3 sequence (DNA): TGTGCCAGCTCACCACCGATGGCAGCCGAAGCTTTCTTT. Translating it yields CASSPPMAAEAFF.

This clonotype was detected ten times or more. The chain combines TRBV29-1 with TRBJ2-7; D possibly uses TRBD1 or TRBD2 (5 bases each). Germline V gives CDR1 SQVTM, CDR2 ANQGSEA. This CDR3 has 15 residues. V was pared by 6 bases and J by 1 base, with 19 bases between. The chain's CDR3 is CSVANPGRISYEQYF. The CDR3 nucleotides are TGCAGCGTCGCGAATCCGGGACGGATTTCCTACGAGCAGTACTTC.

This clonotype appeared a few times. The chain joins TRBV28 to TRBJ2-2; TRBD2 matches 7 bases. The CDR3 contains 16 residues. Germline V gives CDR1 MDHEN, CDR2 SYDVKM. Trimming cost V 3 bases and J 4 bases; bases outside gene matches: 8. CDR3 amino acids: CASSFLAGAGTGELFF. The CDR3 DNA sequence: TGTGCCAGCAGTTTTCTCGCGGGAGCCGGCACCGGGGAGCTGTTTTTT.

Many counts were recorded for this clonotype. The rearrangement uses TRBV11-2 and TRBJ2-4; 7 bases are a match to TRBD1. V shed 2 bases, J shed 10 bases, and the junction held 11 bases outside the gene matches. Germline lookup yields CDR1 SGHAT and CDR2 FQNNGV. The CDR3 extends over 15 amino acids. DNA of the CDR3: TGTGCCAGCAGCTTATTTGATCGTAAGACAGGGATTCAGTACTTC. Translated, it gives CASSLFDRKTGIQYF.

A note on this clonotype: This may arise from a read error, as a much more abundant clone is one base away. The chain carries TRBV4-1 and TRBJ2-7; a possible D gene is TRBD1 (5 bases). The V gene's germline CDR1 is MGHRA and CDR2 YSYEKL. The CDR3 consists of 13 residues. V gave up 1 base and J gave up 9 bases, with 13 bases separating them. CDR3 DNA sequence: TGCGCCAGCAGCCAAGGTAGGGGCAACGGGCAGTACTTC. Amino acids: CASSQGRGNGQYF.

There are many counts of this clonotype. J is TRBJ2-7 and V is TRBV7-2; TRBD1 matches 9 bases. The CDR3 has 14 residues. Germline trimming cut 2 bases from V and 5 bases from J; bases unmatched to any gene: 4. The germline gives CDR1 SGHTA, CDR2 FQGNSA. CDR3 DNA: TGTGCCAGCAGCTTAAGGGACAGGGTCCACGAGCAGTACTTC. This encodes CASSLRDRVHEQYF.

This clonotype came up a few times. The V and J genes are TRBV28 and TRBJ1-1; TRBD1 matches at 8 bases. The CDR3 sequence is 16 residues long. The J segment lost 0 bases and the V segment lost 6 bases, leaving 9 bases of the junction unmatched. Germline V CDR1 and CDR2: MDHEN, SYDVKM. CDR3 region: CASRDRVFGMNTEAFF. In DNA form, the CDR3 reads TGTGCCAGCAGGGACAGGGTGTTCGGGATGAACACTGAAGCTTTCTTT. Full variable domain (missing parts from reference TRBV28 and TRBJ1-1): DVKVTQSSRYLVKRTGEKVFLECVQDMDHENMFWYRQDPGLGLRLIYFSYDVKMKEKGDIPEGYSVSREKKERFSLILESASTNQTSMYLCASRDRVFGMNTEAFFGQGTRLTVV.

The chain employs TRBV30 and TRBJ2-4; the match to TRBD1 covers 9 bases. The CDR3 is made up of 17 amino acids. The V gene end was trimmed by 3 bases and the J gene end by 7 bases; junction bases not matched to a gene: 16. Germline CDR1 reads GTSNPN; CDR2 reads SVGIG (reference sequence). The DNA of the CDR3 is TGTGCCTGGAGCGCTATTCGGGACAGGGCGAATTGGAACATTCAGTACTTC. It yields the protein CAWSAIRDRANWNIQYF. The entire variable domain, with the rest obtained from reference TRBV30 and TRBJ2-4, is as follows: SQTIHQWPATLVQPVGSPLSLECTVEGTSNPNLYWYRQAAGRGLQLLFYSVGIGQISSEVPQNLSASRPQDRQFILSSKKLLLSDSGFYLCAWSAIRDRANWNIQYFGAGTRLSVL.

Notes on this clonotype: This sequence may be a read error, since a much larger clone differs from it by one base. V is TRBV4-3 and J is TRBJ2-1; TRBD2 might be the D (5 bases). Germline V gene sequence: CDR1 LGHNA, CDR2 YSLEER. The CDR3 runs to 14 residues. The CDR3 bases are TGCGCCGGCAGCCAAACCGGGATTGACCCTCGGCAGTTCTTC. Amino acids: CAGSQTGIDPRQFF.

On this clonotype itself: This may be a read error: a much more frequent sequence differs by one nucleotide. The CDR3 reads CASSLERFYEQYF. DNA for the CDR3: TGTGCCAGCAGCTTAGAACGTTTCTACGAGCAGTACTTC. The rearrangement joins TRBV7-6 to TRBJ2-7; D remains unclear. The germline V and J ends were trimmed by 1 base and 3 bases, with 7 bases remaining between them. Germline values: CDR1 SGHVS, CDR2 FNYEAQ. The CDR3 loop spans 13 amino acids.

This clonotype was observed at least ten times. The V call is TRBV20-1, the J call TRBJ2-7, with a weak D call TRBD1 (5 bases). CDR3 length: 15 residues. Germline assignment: CDR1 DFQATT and CDR2 SNEGSKA (reference sequence). Trimming stripped 3 bases from V and 1 base from J, with 16 bases between. The CDR3 spells CSARPLRGASYEQYF. In DNA form, the CDR3 reads TGCAGTGCTAGGCCCCTTCGTGGGGCATCCTACGAGCAGTACTTC.

The V call is TRBV6-4, the J call TRBJ2-5; 9 nucleotides agree with TRBD1. The CDR3 is made up of 16 amino acids. The germline V gene encodes CDR1 MRHNA and CDR2 SNTAGT. After removal of 6 bases from V and 5 bases from J, the junction contained 13 bases not matched to a gene. The DNA for the CDR3 is TGTGCCAGCAGCGAAGAAGGAACAGGGGGCATTGAGACCCAGTACTTC. This translates into CASSEEGTGGIETQYF.

V usage is TRBV11-2 and J usage is TRBJ2-5; D is undetermined. This CDR3 is 14 amino acids long. Germline-derived CDR1 and CDR2 are SGHAT and FQNNGV. Trimming took off 5 bases at V and 6 bases at J, with 16 bases between the two ends. The CDR3 coding sequence is TGTGCCAGCAGCCCCGAAGCAAGGGCAAAGACCCAGTACTTC. This gives the protein CASSPEARAKTQYF.

This clonotype occurred a few times. The V gene is TRBV5-1, the J gene TRBJ1-5, with 8 bases lining up with TRBD1. The V gene's germline CDR1 is SGHRS and CDR2 YFSETQ. There are 15 residues in the CDR3. Trimming cost V 4 bases and J 8 bases; bases outside gene matches: 11. CDR3 nucleotides: TGCGCCAGCAGCCCCATGGACAGGGAGGGGGAGCCCCAGCATTTT. The encoded protein is CASSPMDREGEPQHF.

In this sample, this clonotype turned up a few times. With a much larger clone just one base away, this may be a read error. This chain connects TRBV4-3 to TRBJ2-6; D ambiguous. The germline gives CDR1 LGHNA, CDR2 YSLEER. Trimming stripped 0 bases from V and 2 bases from J, with 11 bases between. CDR3 size: 17 residues. CDR3 protein: CASSQEVRSTGANVLTF. The DNA of the CDR3 is TGCGCCAGCAGCCAAGAGGTGAGGTCCACTGGGGCCAACGTCCTGACTTTC.

This clonotype was picked up a small number of times. The chain is built from TRBV4-1 and TRBJ2-2, with D unresolved. Germline V gene data show CDR1 as MGHRA and CDR2 as YSYEKL. CDR3 size: 14 residues. Deletions cut 5 bases from V and 3 bases from J, with 10 bases between. This chain's CDR3 is CASSFGDYTGELFF. DNA for the CDR3: TGCGCCAGCAGCTTTGGTGACTACACCGGGGAGCTGTTTTTT.

This clonotype occurred a few times. V and J are TRBV3-1 and TRBJ2-5, with D possibly being TRBD1 (6 bases). V lost 4 bases to trimming and J lost 3 bases, with 12 bases between them. The CDR3 consists of 14 residues. Germline V CDR1 and CDR2: LGHDT, YNNKEL (reference sequence). CDR3 nucleotides: TGTGCCAGCAGCCTATCCCCAGGGGAAGAGACCCAGTACTTC. Protein product: CASSLSPGEETQYF.

This clonotype has just a few counts. The chain combines TRBV29-1 with TRBJ2-1, with TRBD1 identical over 9 bases. V lost 3 bases to trimming and J lost 2 bases; unmatched junction nucleotides: 17. The germline V gene has CDR1 SQVTM and CDR2 ANQGSEA. The CDR3 extends over 19 amino acids. The CDR3 region has the DNA TGCAGCGTTGATGGATGGGACAGGGTAGCAAGCGGAGCCTACAATGAGCAGTTCTTC. As protein: CSVDGWDRVASGAYNEQFF.

This clonotype was observed once. This may stem from a read error, because a much larger clone lies one nucleotide away. The chain uses TRBV28 and TRBJ2-5; D is perhaps TRBD2 (5 bases). The CDR3 runs 14 residues. Germline V gene data show CDR1 as MDHEN and CDR2 as SYDVKM. Trimming pared 10 bases from V and 0 bases from J, leaving 15 bases between. CDR3 loop: CATYPRRYQETQYF. DNA of the CDR3: TGTGCCACCTACCCCAGGAGGTACCAAGAGACCCAGTACTTC. Full variable domain (rest looked up from reference TRBV28 and TRBJ2-5): DVKVTQSSRYLVKRTGEKVFLECVQDMDHENMFWYRQDPGLGLRLIYFSYDVKMKEKGDIPEGYSVSREKKERFSLILESASTNQTSMYLCATYPRRYQETQYFGPGTRLLVL.

The chain recombines TRBV11-2 with TRBJ1-1, with a possible D match to TRBD1 (6 bases). Germline V lookup: CDR1 SGHAT, CDR2 FQNNGV. CDR3 length: 15 amino acids. Trimming shortened V by 2 bases and J by 1 base, and 11 bases separated the two germline ends. The CDR3 DNA reads as TGTGCCAGCAGCTTAAGCGGGACAAGGAACACTGAAGCTTTCTTT. Amino acid sequence: CASSLSGTRNTEAFF. The variable domain in full, with the rest retrieved from reference TRBV11-2 and TRBJ1-1, is EAGVAQSPRYKIIEKRQSVAFWCNPISGHATLYWYQQILGQGPKLLIQFQNNGVVDDSQLPKDRFSAERLKGVDSTLKIQPAKLEDSAVYLCASSLSGTRNTEAFFGQGTRLTVV.

This clonotype was seen a few times. The chain uses TRBV12-3 or TRBV12-4 and TRBJ1-6; D gene unclear. The V end lost 5 bases, the J end lost 0 bases, and 11 bases lay between the germline ends. The CDR3 is 16 residues long. The CDR3 reads CASSRDGSSYNSPLHF. CDR3 coding DNA: TGTGCCAGCAGTCGAGACGGTAGCTCCTATAATTCACCCCTCCACTTT.